Here is one TCR beta chain with its context. The antigen is undetermined. The second PCR ran about 6 to 11 cycles with a sample-barcoded 5' primer and J-beta primers. TCRdb processed the 5' RACE reads anew with MiXCR; each CDR3 protein has one entry. The sample includes 800,000 to 900,000 distinct CDR3 sequences, about 62% of them seen just once. CDR1 and CDR2 (germline): LNHNV, YYDKDF (reference sequence). CDR3 length: 16 amino acids. V lost 0 bases and J lost 0, with 9 bases in between. The sample comes from a study of blood T cells in healthy people across ages. General observations from the study: Aged donors had fewer naive CD4+ cells and lower diversity than long-lived donors. Investigators treated diversity estimates from one million T cells as underestimates.

Total RNA extracted from each sample amounted to at least 6 micrograms. The chain recombines TRBV15 with TRBJ2-4; D is unresolved. This receptor was identified in a man younger than 40 in good health. Sequencing used blood. CDR3 loop: CATSRDRGLAKNIQYF. DNA of the CDR3: TGTGCCACCAGCAGAGATCGTGGCTTAGCCAAAAACATTCAGTACTTC.